This T cell receptor (beta chain) was recovered during a study of CD8 T cells in ankylosing spondylitis. The J segment lost 1 base and the V segment lost 7 bases, leaving 7 bases of the junction unmatched. CDR1 and CDR2 (germline): DFQATT, SNEGSKA (reference sequence). The CDR3 has 14 amino acids. Study-level findings and limits: What appeared characteristic of ankylosing spondylitis blood was a TCR beta motif of eight or nine highly homologous variants. There were earlier reports of some motif variants in reactive arthritis synovial fluid and blood. There was reportedly significant enrichment of clones that were disease-linked in matched ankylosing spondylitis synovial fluid.

Quantitative 5'-RACE with molecular barcodes was used to make the TCR beta libraries. TCRdb recomputed calls from the 5' RACE reads with MiXCR, one row per CDR3 protein. The repertoire holds fewer than 650,000 distinct CDR3 sequences, with roughly 12% as singletons. In the case of this clonotype: The antigen remains unidentified.

The TCR comes from a male donor with ankylosing spondylitis. The chain links TRBV20-1 to TRBJ2-3; 8 bases are shared with TRBD1. The sample was blood, either unsorted or a sorted T cell fraction (not recorded which). In DNA, the CDR3 is TGCAGTGGAAAACCGGGACAGGGCACAGATACGCAGTATTTT. Translation gives CSGKPGQGTDTQYF.